The 7 T cell receptor beta chains below all came from one sample that was sequenced in a study of T cells in narcolepsy. Libraries were prepared by immunoSEQ multiplex PCR; TCRdb keeps only in-frame clonotypes and omits some of them. The data show around 26,000 clones, about 83% seen once. The material sequenced was CD45RA- memory CD4+ T cells from PBMCs. The receptors derive from a human donor with narcolepsy.

J is TRBJ1-5 and V is TRBV27; D is perhaps TRBD1 (5 bases). Between the trimmed V and J ends, which lost 5 bases and 4 bases, there was a span of 15 bases. Germline V CDR1 and CDR2: MNHEY, SMNVEV (reference sequence). The CDR3 runs to 15 residues. The CDR3 is CASSPTGTENQPQHF. The CDR3 DNA follows: TGTGCCAGCAGTCCCACCGGGACGGAAAATCAGCCCCAGCATTTT.

CDR3 sequence reads: CASKDRGRETQYF. As DNA, the CDR3 is TGTGCCAGTAAGGACAGGGGCCGAGAGACCCAGTACTTC. The chain is built from TRBV19 and TRBJ2-5, with TRBD1 matching 9 bases. V lost 7 bases, J lost 4 bases, and 4 bases stayed unmatched. CDR3 length: 13 residues. CDR1 and CDR2 from the germline V gene are LNHDA and SQIVND (reference sequence).

This clone was recorded once. The chain couples TRBV19 to TRBJ1-1, with TRBD1 as a possible D gene (6 bases). The CDR3 has 15 residues. The germline V gene encodes CDR1 LNHDA and CDR2 SQIVND (reference sequence). With 2 bases removed from V and 6 bases from J, the gap between germline ends came to 16 bases. CDR3 residues: CASSIPGQRGAEAFF. The DNA for the CDR3 is TGTGCCAGTAGTATACCGGGACAAAGGGGCGCTGAAGCTTTCTTT.

This clone appeared once. The V call is TRBV20-1, the J call TRBJ2-5, with D uncertain. In germline, CDR1 is DFQATT, CDR2 SNEGSKA (reference sequence). V was pared by 3 bases and J by 5 bases, with 7 bases between. The CDR3 covers 11 residues. CDR3 DNA: TGCAGTGCTAGGTTCGGGGAGACCCAGTACTTC. Its protein is CSARFGETQYF.

The CDR3 nucleotides read TGTGCCAGCAGCCGTCAGGCGTTCTATGGCTACACCTTC. This codes for CASSRQAFYGYTF. The chain couples TRBV7-9 to TRBJ1-2, with D hard to call. Germline V gives CDR1 SEHNR, CDR2 FQNEAQ (reference sequence). CDR3 length: 13 residues. V gave up 5 bases and J gave up 4 bases, with 11 bases separating them.

In DNA form, the CDR3 reads TGTGCCAGCAGACAGCAGGGGGGACGGGTCACTGAAGCTTTCTTT. Its translation is CASRQQGGRVTEAFF. This rearrangement joins TRBV28 to TRBJ1-1; 7 bases map to TRBD1. The V segment lost 6 bases and the J segment 4 bases; nucleotides outside the gene matches: 11. CDR3 length: 15 amino acids. From germline, CDR1 is MDHEN and CDR2 SYDVKM.

The V call is TRBV11-2, the J call TRBJ2-7, with 10 bases that match TRBD2. The length of the CDR3 is 15 residues. V shed 3 bases, J shed 2 bases, and the junction held 4 bases outside the gene matches. Germline CDR1 SGHAT, CDR2 FQNNGV. The CDR3 is CASSFRAGGPYEQYF. The CDR3, as DNA: TGTGCCAGCAGCTTTCGAGCGGGAGGGCCCTACGAGCAGTACTTC.